These 25 T cell receptor beta chains were sequenced from one sample in a study of blood T cell repertoires in COVID-19. Produced via immunoSEQ multiplex PCR; TCRdb's table is partial and in-frame only. The data contain about 260,000 clones, 65% to 90% of them singletons. Sequenced: peripheral blood. The receptors derive from a man aged 25 to 40 with active or convalescent COVID-19.

The rearrangement uses TRBV6-5 and TRBJ1-1; D call uncertain. The CDR3 has 15 amino acids. Trimming removed 0 bases from V and 5 bases from J, with 13 bases in between. Germline V gene sequence: CDR1 MNHEY, CDR2 SVGAGI. The CDR3: CASSYSISAGTEAFF. Written as DNA, the CDR3 is TGTGCCAGCAGTTACTCGATAAGCGCGGGGACTGAAGCTTTCTTT.

The V and J genes are TRBV6-5 and TRBJ1-1; D not resolved. CDR1 is MNHEY, CDR2 SVGAGI, per germline. Trimming left V 2 bases short and J 4 bases short, with 8 bases between. The CDR3 has 13 amino acids. The CDR3: CASSYTVGTEAFF. DNA for the CDR3: TGTGCCAGCAGTTACACGGTCGGCACTGAAGCTTTCTTT.

The V gene is TRBV3-1 (or the pseudogene TRBV3-2), the J gene TRBJ1-5; 8 nucleotides line up with TRBD1. V shed 0 bases, J shed 5 bases, and the junction held 9 bases outside the gene matches. The CDR3 is 17 amino acids. CDR1 and CDR2 from the germline V gene are LGHDT and YNNKEL (reference sequence). CDR3 sequence (DNA): TGTGCCAGCAGCCAAGATCATCGGACAGGGTTATATCAGCCCCAGCATTTT. Translated: CASSQDHRTGLYQPQHF.

This chain joins TRBV12-3 or TRBV12-4 and TRBJ2-7, with D hard to call. The CDR3 covers 11 residues. The V gene lost 6 bases and the J gene lost 7 bases, with 10 bases spanning the gap. For the CDR3, the DNA is TGTGCCAGCAGCCTAAACTCGGAGCAGTACTTC. It yields the protein CASSLNSEQYF.

V and J are TRBV12-3 or TRBV12-4 and TRBJ1-3; D is uncertain. Trimming shortened V by 10 bases and J by 4 bases, and 11 bases separated the two germline ends. This CDR3 spans 12 amino acids. Written as DNA, the CDR3 is TGTGCCACCAGGTATTCCGGAAACACCATATATTTT. Translated: CATRYSGNTIYF.

This clone has only one observation. V usage is TRBV6-5 and J usage is TRBJ1-1, with D perhaps matching TRBD1 (5 bases). CDR1 MNHEY and CDR2 SVGAGI come from the germline V gene. The CDR3 covers 14 residues. V was clipped by 4 bases and J by 7 bases, with 16 bases between them. In nucleotides, the CDR3 is TGTGCCAGCAGTTCCCCCGCAGGGCACCGTGAAGCTTTCTTT. The encoded protein is CASSSPAGHREAFF.

The chain employs TRBV5-1 and TRBJ2-3; 15 bases are shared with TRBD2. V shed 4 bases and J 3 bases; nucleotides not matched to a gene: 6. Looked up from germline, CDR1 is SGHRS and CDR2 is YFSETQ. The CDR3 sequence is 17 residues long. The CDR3 protein is CASSPGLAGGSTDTQYF. The CDR3 bases are TGCGCCAGCAGCCCGGGACTAGCGGGGGGATCGACAGATACGCAGTATTTT.

The chain links TRBV10-3 to TRBJ1-5; D remains ambiguous. This CDR3 is built from 14 residues. V was shortened by 2 bases and J by 7 bases, with 12 bases between the two germline ends. CDR1 is ENHRY and CDR2 is SYGVKD in the germline V gene. The DNA of the CDR3 is TGTGCCATCAGTGAGGATACTGGGAGCCAGCCCCAGCATTTT. It encodes CAISEDTGSQPQHF.

V is TRBV7-2 and J is TRBJ2-1, with D possibly matching TRBD2 (6 bases). This CDR3 has 15 residues. Germline lookup yields CDR1 SGHTA and CDR2 FQGNSA. With 2 bases removed from V and 6 bases from J, the gap between germline ends came to 14 bases. The CDR3 loop is CASSLLPGVGNEQFF. DNA of the CDR3: TGTGCCAGCAGCTTACTCCCGGGGGTGGGCAATGAGCAGTTCTTC.

The V call is TRBV19, the J call TRBJ1-1; 10 bases align to TRBD1. Germline lookup yields CDR1 LNHDA and CDR2 SQIVND (reference sequence). This CDR3 has 14 amino acids. The ends lost 5 bases at V and 8 bases at J; junction bases unmatched: 8. CDR3 sequence reads: CASSAWTGGEEAFF. In DNA form, the CDR3 reads TGTGCCAGTAGTGCCTGGACAGGGGGAGAAGAAGCTTTCTTT.

The chain employs TRBV6-5 and TRBJ2-7; D is unresolved. V lost 9 bases and J 4 bases, leaving 16 bases between the germline ends. Germline assignment: CDR1 MNHEY and CDR2 SVGAGI. CDR3 length equals 13 residues. Written as DNA, the CDR3 is TGTGCCAGTGATTCTGGGCCTAATTACGAGCAGTACTTC. This sequence encodes CASDSGPNYEQYF.

V is TRBV9 and J is TRBJ1-2, with D maybe TRBD1 (6 bases). Trimming pared 2 bases from V and 11 bases from J, leaving 13 bases between. Germline CDR1 is SGDLS and CDR2 is YYNGEE. CDR3 size: 12 residues. The CDR3 coding sequence is TGTGCCAGCAGCGTTGACAGGTCGGGGTACACCTTC. This codes for CASSVDRSGYTF.

This sequence joins TRBV5-6 and TRBJ1-2; 7 bases are a match to TRBD1. The V and J ends lost 2 bases and 6 bases, in that order; junction bases with no gene match: 1. Germline CDR1 reads SGHDT; CDR2 reads YYEEEE. This CDR3 has 12 amino acids. CDR3 sequence: CASSLGTDGYTF. CDR3 nucleotides: TGTGCCAGCAGCTTAGGGACAGATGGCTACACCTTC.

V gene TRBV15 combines with J gene TRBJ2-7, with TRBD1 matching 12 bases. The CDR3 is made up of 16 amino acids. Germline CDR1 reads LNHNV; CDR2 reads YYDKDF (reference sequence). Trimming took 1 base from V and 1 from J; bases not matched to a gene: 2. The CDR3 loop reads CATSRGGQGASYEQYF. CDR3 nucleotide sequence: TGTGCCACCAGCAGAGGGGGACAGGGGGCGTCCTACGAGCAGTACTTC.

This rearrangement joins TRBV19 to TRBJ2-3; 9 bases map to TRBD1. V was pared by 8 bases and J by 5 bases, with 2 bases of the junction left unmatched. The CDR3 is made up of 12 amino acids. Germline V gives CDR1 LNHDA, CDR2 SQIVND (reference sequence). In DNA, the CDR3 is TGTGCCAGTCGGACAGGGGTAGATACGCAGTATTTT. This sequence encodes CASRTGVDTQYF.

This chain connects TRBV27 to TRBJ2-7, with D tentatively TRBD2 (7 bases). The CDR3 extends over 15 amino acids. V was pared by 5 bases and J by 1 base, with 15 bases between. Looked up from germline, CDR1 is MNHEY and CDR2 is SMNVEV (reference sequence). CDR3 loop: CASSPTGRGSYEQYF. In DNA form, the CDR3 reads TGTGCCAGCAGTCCCACAGGGCGGGGGTCCTACGAGCAGTACTTC.

The chain has TRBV14 and TRBJ2-7; the D gene is possibly TRBD1 (5 bases). This CDR3 comprises 14 residues. The germline V and J ends were trimmed by 0 bases and 2 bases, with 8 bases remaining between them. From germline, CDR1 is SGHDN and CDR2 FVKESK. The CDR3: CASSQERGPYEQYF. The CDR3 region has the DNA TGTGCCAGCAGCCAAGAAAGGGGCCCCTACGAGCAGTACTTC.

The chain combines TRBV3-1 (or the pseudogene TRBV3-2) with TRBJ2-5; D gene unclear. The CDR3 extends over 12 amino acids. V gave up 4 bases and J gave up 9 bases, with 12 bases separating them. Germline-derived CDR1 and CDR2 are LGHDT and YNNKEL (reference sequence). CDR3 amino acids: CASSPPRFAQYF. The CDR3 nucleotides are TGTGCCAGCAGCCCACCACGGTTCGCCCAGTACTTC.

The chain joins TRBV7-2 to TRBJ1-5; 10 bases line up with TRBD1. CDR3 size: 15 residues. Per germline, CDR1 SGHTA and CDR2 FQGNSA. Trimming took 6 bases from V and 5 from J; bases not matched to a gene: 7. Written as DNA, the CDR3 is TGTGCCAGCAGTTACCGACAGGGGGCGGATCAGCCCCAGCATTTT. The encoded protein is CASSYRQGADQPQHF.

CDR3 region: CSVTLAGDYNEQFF. The DNA of the CDR3 is TGCAGCGTTACACTAGCGGGGGACTACAATGAGCAGTTCTTC. The chain has TRBV29-1 and TRBJ2-1; 11 bases fit TRBD2. This CDR3 has 14 amino acids. V lost 5 bases and J lost 3; bases outside the gene matches: 3. Germline V CDR1 and CDR2: SQVTM, ANQGSEA.

The gene calls are TRBV6-5 and TRBJ1-1; maybe TRBD1 (5 bases). The germline V gene encodes CDR1 MNHEY and CDR2 SVGAGI. This CDR3 contains 13 residues. The V gene lost 7 bases and the J gene lost 1 base, with 10 bases spanning the gap. CDR3 bases: TGTGCCAGCAATAGACAGAAGAACACTGAAGCTTTCTTT. This encodes CASNRQKNTEAFF.

The rearrangement joins TRBV9 to TRBJ2-1; 7 positions match TRBD2. V dropped 4 bases and J dropped 2; count of bases not matched to a gene: 3. Germline V CDR1 and CDR2: SGDLS, YYNGEE. The CDR3 contains 14 residues. The CDR3 bases are TGTGCCAGCAGCCTGCGGGGGACCTACAATGAGCAGTTCTTC. It encodes CASSLRGTYNEQFF.

The V and J genes are TRBV19 and TRBJ1-4; 7 nucleotides align to TRBD1. Germline-derived CDR1 and CDR2 are LNHDA and SQIVND (reference sequence). This CDR3 has 13 amino acids. V lost 5 bases and J lost 6; bases outside the gene matches: 3. The CDR3 region has the DNA TGTGCCAGTAGTCGCGACAGGGATGAAAAACTGTTTTTT. It yields the protein CASSRDRDEKLFF.

The gene calls are TRBV3-1 (or the pseudogene TRBV3-2) and TRBJ2-1; TRBD2 is a possible D gene (5 bases). The CDR3 contains 15 residues. Trimming took 4 bases from V and 0 from J, leaving 10 bases between them. Germline assignment: CDR1 LGHDT and CDR2 YNNKEL (reference sequence). The CDR3 region has the DNA TGTGCCAGCAGCCGGGAGAGGAGCTCCTACAATGAGCAGTTCTTC. Translation gives CASSRERSSYNEQFF.

This clone was picked up one time. This CDR3 reads CASRAGGARRGYTF. Written as DNA, the CDR3 is TGTGCCAGCAGGGCGGGGGGGGCCAGACGGGGCTACACCTTC. The chain recombines TRBV6-5 with TRBJ1-2, with D possibly being TRBD1 (6 bases). Per germline, CDR1 MNHEY and CDR2 SVGAGI. V was shortened by 6 bases and J by 8 bases, with 19 bases between the two germline ends. The CDR3 has 14 amino acids.